This T cell receptor beta chain was obtained from a study of shared clonotypes between healthy human individuals (dated by TCRdb to 2018 to 2021). Background for the entire study: The cohort included a few men and a couple of women between 18 and 49 years of age. Between about 0.94 and 8.9 billion PBMCs per donor were obtained by leukapheresis. For each donor, three plates each were used for CD4 naive and CD4 memory, two plates were used for CD8 naive, and one plate was used for CD8 memory. To estimate repertoire size and how much clonotypes are shared between individuals, the study performed deep sequencing of blood TCR repertoires from a few healthy adults. Different laboratories and diverse techniques were used to prepare libraries and sequence TCR repertoires, to increase sequencing depth and limit assay-specific biases.

Using the deep immunoSEQ assay, multiplex PCR amplified TCR CDR3 regions from genomic DNA. Genomic DNA extracted from each cell subset was distributed evenly over all wells of several immunoSEQ 96-well plates, and each plate served as one replicate. Each replicate PCR for sorted subsets received about 220 ng genomic DNA, equal to roughly 29,000 T cell genomes. Purified libraries were measured with a Qubit 3.0 fluorometer, size-checked on a Bioanalyzer 2100, and measured again with the KAPA Library Quantification kit. Every immunoSEQ 96-well plate was sequenced on a dedicated single-read 150-cycle Illumina NextSeq 550 flow cell. Turning to the authors' computational methods: Because only junctional sequences without quality scores were contained in the immunoSEQ output, filtering matching that applied to full-length reads could not be performed. Sequences were annotated with PyIR, a Python wrapper for IgBLAST v1.9, using IMGT germline references to assign V/J genes and CDR3. Reads were removed for weak V/J assignments (E-value above 1e-6), missing CDR3, stop codons, out-of-frame junctions, or ambiguous translated residues. V3J clonotypes were defined by identical inferred V gene, J gene, and CDR3 amino acid sequence. To compute the percentage overlap between repertoires, the number of shared unique clonotypes was divided by the size of the smaller repertoire. Repertoire richness was assessed with RTK rarefaction, the Chao1 estimator, and Recon v2.1 estimates of unobserved clonotypes. OLGA was used to compute generation probabilities for all TCRbeta clonotypes that the gDNA method yielded from a handful of donors. TCRdb holds this immuneACCESS table with in-frame rearrangements only. Some clones are missing; in checked studies, unresolved V genes explain under half, and the rest has no known cause. V, J and clone size reflect that table, while D and trimming were determined from the DNA. The sample table contains 2 million to 3 million clones; only one count was recorded for roughly 92% of them. The ten largest account for around 0.15% of the sample.

The donors were healthy, HIV-negative adults with no recently reported acute infections or vaccinations. Every donor was a Caucasian adult living in Nashville, Tennessee, USA. Magnetic negative selection was used to enrich CD4+ T cells, after which naive cells were positively selected on CD45RA and the negative fraction became the memory subset. Blood was obtained by leukapheresis, after which PBMCs were separated by Ficoll-Histopaque density gradient centrifugation and cryopreserved in liquid nitrogen vapor phase. Analytical flow cytometry was used to check the purity and quantity of every magnetically sorted T cell population. Each sorted fraction had its genomic DNA isolated and then quantified by UV absorbance on a Nanodrop 2000c. Broader findings and caveats from the paper: Based on pairwise subsampling, the degree of clonotype sharing among donors was expected to be affected by sequencing depth. Approximately 4.8% of naive CD4, 3.5% of naive CD8, approximately 2% of memory CD4, and 0.35% to 0.5% of memory CD8 clonotypes were shared across four donors. Sampling was restricted to blood, and TCR repertoires in tissues likely differ from the TCR repertoires found in blood. Clonotypes shared by all four sorted-subset donors showed higher generation probabilities than non-shared clonotypes. Estimated clonotype richness was generally larger for naive than for memory subsets. Rarefaction of sorted-subset datasets indicated incomplete sequencing despite the large sequencing depth. The genetic and exposure-history diversity represented was limited by the small number of donors.

Relative to germline, V is missing 5 bases and J is missing 2 bases, with 11 bases of the junction outside any gene match. The CDR3 has 16 amino acids, counting the end cysteine and phenylalanine. The only DNA kept is the CDR3, 48 bases in frame from the first base. CDR1 and CDR2, looked up from the germline V gene, are MDHEN and SYDVKM. This clone was seen only once. This clone's antigen is unknown. The sample holds no much larger clone one base away, and base qualities are not on file. What was sequenced was naive CD4+ T cells sorted from blood. Reading the label with the study, this specimen's cell subset or site is: CD45RA+ positively selected. This receptor was identified in a man aged 18-30 years in good health. Recombination joined TRBV28 with TRBJ2-5, with 7 middle bases fitting TRBD1. In nucleotide form, the sequence is TGTGCCAGCAGTCCGGGGACAGCCACCCGGCAAGAGACCCAGTACTTC. Translated, it gives CASSPGTATRQETQYF.